These 10 T cell receptor beta chains were all obtained from the same sample, sequenced in a study of blood T cell repertoires in COVID-19. Sequencing was performed with immunoSEQ multiplex PCR; in TCRdb, only in-frame clones are kept and a portion is missing. The sample holds fewer than 15,000 clones, nearly 90% seen once. Sequenced sample: peripheral blood. These receptors were collected from a human donor with active COVID-19. The donor label of this sample is uncertain.

The gene calls are TRBV7-9 and TRBJ1-4; 8 nucleotides line up with TRBD1. V was pared by 5 bases and J by 4 bases, with 3 bases of the junction left unmatched. The CDR3 contains 14 residues. Germline V gives CDR1 SEHNR, CDR2 FQNEAQ (reference sequence). CDR3 in amino acids: CASSLDRVNEKLFF. The CDR3 DNA reads TGTGCCAGCAGCCTGGACAGGGTTAATGAAAAACTGTTTTTT.

The chain carries TRBV12-3 or TRBV12-4 and TRBJ1-1; 8 bases fit TRBD1. Trimming removed 7 bases from V and 4 bases from J; junction bases left unmatched: 5. This CDR3 has 13 amino acids. The CDR3 spells CASNLGQGTEAFF. CDR3 sequence (DNA): TGTGCCAGCAATCTCGGACAGGGCACTGAAGCTTTCTTT.

The chain couples TRBV19 to TRBJ2-5; tentative D call: TRBD2 (5 bases). The germline V gene has CDR1 LNHDA and CDR2 SQIVND (reference sequence). The CDR3 runs to 12 residues. V lost 5 bases and J 4 bases, leaving 8 bases between the germline ends. CDR3 sequence reads: CASSLAGETQYF. The DNA of the CDR3 is TGTGCCAGTAGTCTGGCGGGAGAGACCCAGTACTTC.

The chain links TRBV3-1 (or the pseudogene TRBV3-2) to TRBJ1-4; 9 bases align to TRBD1. CDR3 length: 15 residues. Germline CDR1 reads LGHDT; CDR2 reads YNNKEL (reference sequence). The V segment lost 1 base and the J segment 5 bases; nucleotides outside the gene matches: 2. The CDR3 sequence is CASSQVTGGNEKLFF. The CDR3 DNA reads as TGTGCCAGCAGCCAAGTAACAGGGGGCAATGAAAAACTGTTTTTT.

The chain is built from TRBV7-6 and TRBJ2-1; the match to TRBD1 covers 8 bases. The junction had 5 bases not matched to a gene; V was cut back by 0 bases and J by 7 bases. This CDR3 has 15 residues. The germline gives CDR1 SGHVS, CDR2 FNYEAQ. The CDR3 bases are TGTGCCAGCAGCTTAGCGTCAGGGGGCCTGAATGAGCAGTTCTTC. Translation gives CASSLASGGLNEQFF.

CDR3: CASSQAQVITDTQYF. The CDR3 bases are TGTGCCAGCAGCCAAGCCCAGGTAATCACAGATACGCAGTATTTT. The chain employs TRBV3-1 (or the pseudogene TRBV3-2) and TRBJ2-3; D call uncertain. Germline V lookup: CDR1 LGHDT, CDR2 YNNKEL (reference sequence). With 1 base removed from V and 2 bases from J, the gap between germline ends came to 10 bases. The CDR3 consists of 15 residues.

The chain carries TRBV10-3 and TRBJ1-5, with D possibly matching TRBD1 (5 bases). This CDR3 spans 13 amino acids. Germline CDR1 ENHRY, CDR2 SYGVKD. Trimming left V 9 bases short and J 2 bases short, with 11 bases between. CDR3 in amino acids: CAISGGGNQPQHF. In nucleotides, the CDR3 is TGTGCCATTTCCGGGGGGGGCAATCAGCCCCAGCATTTT.

This clone appeared a single time. The chain combines TRBV4-1 with TRBJ1-5, with D possibly matching TRBD1 (6 bases). V was shortened by 5 bases and J by 3 bases, with 8 bases between the two germline ends. Germline V gives CDR1 MGHRA, CDR2 YSYEKL. CDR3 length equals 13 residues. CDR3 sequence reads: CASSRGFNQPQHF. The DNA for the CDR3 is TGCGCCAGCAGCAGGGGGTTCAATCAGCCCCAGCATTTT.

V and J are TRBV5-6 and TRBJ1-1; no firm D call. The CDR3 consists of 13 residues. Trimming pared 3 bases from V and 1 base from J, leaving 7 bases between. Germline CDR1 and CDR2: SGHDT and YYEEEE. CDR3: CASSYRANTEAFF. The CDR3 nucleotides read TGTGCCAGCAGCTACAGAGCGAACACTGAAGCTTTCTTT.

J is TRBJ2-7 and V is TRBV2; 11 bases map to TRBD1. The V segment lost 2 bases and the J segment 4 bases; nucleotides outside the gene matches: 4. The germline CDR1 and CDR2 sequences are SNHLY and FYNNEI. There are 15 residues in the CDR3. This CDR3 reads CASSERTGGWYEQYF. The CDR3 region has the DNA TGTGCCAGCAGTGAACGGACAGGGGGCTGGTACGAGCAGTACTTC.